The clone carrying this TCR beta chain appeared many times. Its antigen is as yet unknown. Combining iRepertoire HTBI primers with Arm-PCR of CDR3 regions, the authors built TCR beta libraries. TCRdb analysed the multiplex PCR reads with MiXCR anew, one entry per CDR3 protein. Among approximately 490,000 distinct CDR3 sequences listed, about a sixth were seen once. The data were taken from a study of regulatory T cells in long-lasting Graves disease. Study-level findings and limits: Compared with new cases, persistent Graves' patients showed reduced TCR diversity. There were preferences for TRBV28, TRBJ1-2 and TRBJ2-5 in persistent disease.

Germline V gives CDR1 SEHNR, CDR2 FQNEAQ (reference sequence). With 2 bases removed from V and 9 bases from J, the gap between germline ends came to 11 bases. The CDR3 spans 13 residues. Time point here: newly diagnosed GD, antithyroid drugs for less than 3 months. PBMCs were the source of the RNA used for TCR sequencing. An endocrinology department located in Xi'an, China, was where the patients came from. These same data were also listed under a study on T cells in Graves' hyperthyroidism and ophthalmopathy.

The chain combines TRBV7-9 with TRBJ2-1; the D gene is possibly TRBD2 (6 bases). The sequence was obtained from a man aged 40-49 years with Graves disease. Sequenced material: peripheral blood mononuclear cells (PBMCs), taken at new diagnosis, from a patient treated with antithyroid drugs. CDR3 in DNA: TGTGCCAGCAGCTTACTGATCGGGGGTGAGCAGTTCTTC. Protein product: CASSLLIGGEQFF.